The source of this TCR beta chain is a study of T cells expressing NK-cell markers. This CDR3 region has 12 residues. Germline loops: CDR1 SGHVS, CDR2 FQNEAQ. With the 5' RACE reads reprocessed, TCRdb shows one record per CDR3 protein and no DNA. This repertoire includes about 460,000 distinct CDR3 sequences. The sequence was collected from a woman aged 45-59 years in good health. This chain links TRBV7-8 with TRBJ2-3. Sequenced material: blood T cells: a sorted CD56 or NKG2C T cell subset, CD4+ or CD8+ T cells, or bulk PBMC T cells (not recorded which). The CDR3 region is CASSLAMDTQYF.